These 22 T cell receptor beta chains were all obtained from the same sample, sequenced in a study of blood T cells in healthy people across ages. A second PCR of roughly 6 to 12 cycles used a sample-barcoded 5' primer and a J-beta primer mix. TCRdb processed the 5' RACE reads anew with MiXCR; each CDR3 protein has one entry. There are about 670,000 distinct CDR3 sequences in the sample; more than 45% occur only once, and 13% lies in the top ten. The material sequenced was blood. These receptors all come from a woman at least 80 years old in good health.

This chain connects TRBV7-9 to TRBJ2-3, with TRBD1 matching 9 bases. Germline V CDR1 and CDR2: SEHNR, FQNEAQ (reference sequence). Trimming cost V 4 bases and J 4 bases; bases outside gene matches: 6. This CDR3 has 15 amino acids. CDR3 sequence (DNA): TGTGCCAGCAGCTATACACAGGGGGCATCAGATACGCAGTATTTT. Amino acids: CASSYTQGASDTQYF.

At least ten counts were recorded for this clonotype. The chain couples TRBV5-1 to TRBJ1-1; D uncertain. From germline, CDR1 is SGHRS and CDR2 YFSETQ. V was pared by 0 bases and J by 0 bases, with 9 bases between. The CDR3 covers 15 residues. DNA for the CDR3: TGCGCCAGCAGCTTGGACGGCAGCATGAACACTGAAGCTTTCTTT. It yields the protein CASSLDGSMNTEAFF.

This clonotype was recorded only once. V and J are TRBV9 and TRBJ2-4; perhaps TRBD2 as D (6 bases). CDR3 size: 16 residues. The germline CDR1 and CDR2 sequences are SGDLS and YYNGEE. Trimming removed 4 bases from V and 3 bases from J, with 17 bases in between. CDR3 nucleotide sequence: TGTGCCAGCAGCCCTCTATCGGGGGTGGGCAAAAACATTCAGTACTTC. This encodes CASSPLSGVGKNIQYF.

Turning to this clonotype: At one of its ends the junction is not consistent with the germline gene, which may arise from a read error. The gene calls are TRBV9 and TRBJ1-2, with D possibly TRBD1 on 5 matching bases. Germline CDR1 and CDR2: SGDLS and YYNGEE. This CDR3 spans 13 amino acids. CDR3 in DNA: TGTGCCAGCAGCGTAGCAGGTTGGGACGGCTGCACCTTC. This sequence encodes CASSVAGWDGCTF.

The chain links TRBV29-1 to TRBJ1-5, with a possible D match to TRBD1 (6 bases). V was trimmed by 5 bases and J by 12 bases, leaving 14 bases between them. The CDR3 loop spans 11 amino acids. The germline gives CDR1 SQVTM, CDR2 ANQGSEA. CDR3 in amino acids: CSVPQQGIQHF. CDR3 bases: TGCAGCGTTCCACAACAGGGTATCCAGCATTTT.

The chain uses TRBV27 and TRBJ2-4, with D unclear. The J call may be incorrect, as the DNA end agrees better with TRBJ2-7. The CDR3 totals 12 residues. Germline V gene sequence: CDR1 MNHEY, CDR2 SMNVEV (reference sequence). CDR3 DNA: TGTGCCAGCAGTCCCTGGCCGGGCGAGCAGTACTTC. This encodes CASSPWPGEQYF.

In this sample, this clonotype turned up a few times. The rearrangement joins TRBV29-1 to TRBJ2-1; tentatively, D is TRBD1 (5 bases). The germline CDR1 and CDR2 sequences are SQVTM and ANQGSEA. Trimming removed 7 bases from V and 4 bases from J, with 11 bases in between. The CDR3 has 12 residues. Here the CDR3 DNA reads TGCAGCGCCCAGACAGATTACAATGAGCAGTTCTTC. Translating it yields CSAQTDYNEQFF.

On this clonotype: This may arise from a read error, as a much more abundant clone is one base away. The chain is built from TRBV6-6 and TRBJ1-5; D call uncertain. Germline loops: CDR1 MNHNY, CDR2 SVGAGI (reference sequence). The CDR3 is 13 residues long. Between the trimmed V and J ends, which lost 5 bases and 1 base, there was a span of 6 bases. This chain's CDR3 is CASSVVSNQPQHF. The CDR3 DNA reads TGTGCCAGCAGTGTAGTGAGCAATCAGCCCCAGCATTTT.

The CDR3 DNA reads as TGTGCCAACCCGACTAGCGGGAGAAGAAATGAGCAGTTCTTC. Translated: CANPTSGRRNEQFF. This rearrangement joins TRBV14 to TRBJ2-1, with TRBD2 matching over 12 bases. The CDR3 is 14 amino acids. V dropped 10 bases and J dropped 7; count of bases not matched to a gene: 8. Germline V gives CDR1 SGHDN, CDR2 FVKESK.

The sample holds a few counts of this clonotype. The chain carries TRBV7-2 and TRBJ2-7, with 7 bases identical to TRBD1. CDR3 length: 12 amino acids. V trimming: 5 bases; J trimming: 6 bases; junction bases outside the gene matches: 4. Germline V gene data show CDR1 as SGHTA and CDR2 as FQGNSA. Here the CDR3 reads CASSRDSTEQYF. In nucleotides, the CDR3 is TGTGCCAGCAGCAGGGACAGCACCGAGCAGTACTTC.

V usage is TRBV25-1 and J usage is TRBJ2-1; 7 bases agree with TRBD1. The CDR3 runs to 16 residues. CDR1 MGHDK and CDR2 SYGVNS come from the germline V gene. V gave up 8 bases and J gave up 4 bases; unmatched junction bases: 14. CDR3 coding DNA: TGTGCCAGCGGTAAGCCCGGGACAGCGCGATACAATGAGCAGTTCTTC. The encoded protein is CASGKPGTARYNEQFF. Using reference TRBV25-1 and TRBJ2-1 for the parts outside the CDR3, the full variable domain is EADIYQTPRYLVIGTGKKITLECSQTMGHDKMYWYQQDPGMELHLIHYSYGVNSTEKGDLSSESTVSRIRTEHFPLTLESARPSHTSQYLCASGKPGTARYNEQFFGPGTRLTVL.

The genes are TRBV10-3 and TRBJ2-5; TRBD1 is a possible D gene (5 bases). With the DNA end fitting TRBJ2-1 better, the J assignment may be wrong. Germline-derived CDR1 and CDR2 are ENHRY and SYGVKD. This CDR3 has 15 residues. The DNA for the CDR3 is TGTGCCATCAGTGAGTCGTGGGGCTACCAAGAGACCCAGTTCTTC. Protein: CAISESWGYQETQFF.

Many counts were recorded for this clonotype. The CDR3 nucleotides read TGTGCCAGCAGTCAAGACGGGAACACTGAAGCTTTCTTT. Amino acid sequence: CASSQDGNTEAFF. V is TRBV7-2 and J is TRBJ1-1; D remains unclear. CDR3 length equals 13 residues. Trimming removed 6 bases at V and 1 base at J, with 9 bases between. Germline V CDR1 and CDR2: SGHTA, FQGNSA.

This sequence joins TRBV27 and TRBJ1-1, with 9 bases fitting TRBD1. The CDR3 is 13 residues long. CDR1 is MNHEY, CDR2 SMNVEV, per germline (reference sequence). The junction had 4 bases not matched to a gene; V was cut back by 6 bases and J by 5 bases. CDR3 protein: CASSFGTGTEAFF. The CDR3 DNA sequence: TGTGCCAGCAGCTTCGGGACAGGGACTGAAGCTTTCTTT.

The chain combines TRBV6-1 with TRBJ1-2; 7 bases agree with TRBD1. The CDR3 covers 15 residues. In germline, CDR1 is MNHNS, CDR2 SASEGT. After removal of 2 bases from V and 5 bases from J, the junction contained 8 bases not matched to a gene. CDR3 region: CASSETKGAGYGYTF. Written as DNA, the CDR3 is TGTGCCAGCAGTGAAACCAAGGGGGCTGGATATGGCTACACCTTC.

Concerning this clonotype itself: This CDR3 is missing its conserved last phenylalanine or tryptophan, likely due to a read error. The gene calls are TRBV5-1 and TRBJ2-1; 11 bases are a match to TRBD2. The V segment lost 2 bases and the J segment 7 bases; nucleotides outside the gene matches: 2. Germline values: CDR1 SGHRS, CDR2 YFSETQ. The CDR3 is made up of 14 amino acids. The CDR3 DNA follows: TGCGCCAGCAGCTTCCGGACTAGCGGGAATGAGCAGTTCCTC. It codes for CASSFRTSGNEQFL.

This clonotype turned up a few times. This chain uses TRBV3-1 with TRBJ2-2; D remains unclear. V lost 1 base, J lost 7 bases, and 4 bases lay in between. Germline CDR1 is LGHDT and CDR2 is YNNKEL (reference sequence). The CDR3 spans 12 residues. CDR3 protein: CASSQVGGELFF. In nucleotides, the CDR3 is TGTGCCAGCAGCCAAGTGGGCGGGGAGCTGTTTTTT.

The rearrangement uses TRBV9 and TRBJ2-1; 7 bases align to TRBD2. Germline CDR1 SGDLS, CDR2 YYNGEE. CDR3 size: 19 residues. V lost 1 base to trimming and J lost 7 bases; unmatched junction nucleotides: 20. The CDR3 coding sequence is TGTGCCAGCAGCGTACGCGGTGGGATCGGGTCGGGAGGTTATAATGAGCAGTTCTTC. Its protein is CASSVRGGIGSGGYNEQFF.

This clonotype was counted many times. The V and J genes are TRBV21-1 and TRBJ2-5; the table names TRBD1, a call not compared with the DNA. TRBV21-1 is a pseudogene segment. The CDR3 covers 13 residues. The CDR3 coding sequence is TGTGCCAGCAGCAGGCCTAAGGGGGAGACCCAGTACTTC. Translated, it gives CASSRPKGETQYF.

This chain joins TRBV9 and TRBJ2-5, with a tentative D call TRBD2 (5 bases). The V end lost 0 bases, the J end lost 7 bases, and 19 bases lay between the germline ends. The CDR3 spans 16 residues. From germline, CDR1 is SGDLS and CDR2 YYNGEE. Written as DNA, the CDR3 is TGTGCCAGCAGCGTAGTAGAAAGCGGACCCTCGGGGACCCAGTACTTC. Translating gives CASSVVESGPSGTQYF.

In its sample, this clonotype was seen once. The genes are TRBV2 and TRBJ1-2; a possible D gene is TRBD1 (6 bases). The CDR3 runs 14 residues. Looked up from germline, CDR1 is SNHLY and CDR2 is FYNNEI. V was trimmed by 6 bases and J by 4 bases, leaving 15 bases between them. The DNA for the CDR3 is TGTGCCAGCAGAACGGACAGATCCTCCTATGGCTACACCTTC. Its protein is CASRTDRSSYGYTF.

This chain joins TRBV5-8 and TRBJ2-5; TRBD2 matches at 8 bases. The CDR3 covers 17 residues. The junction had 10 bases not matched to a gene; V was cut back by 0 bases and J by 3 bases. CDR1 SGHTS and CDR2 YDEGEE come from the germline V gene. CDR3 in amino acids: CASSLDRGGRREETQYF. The CDR3 DNA is TGTGCCAGCAGCTTGGATCGGGGGGGCCGTAGAGAAGAGACCCAGTACTTC.